The 30 T cell receptor beta chains reported below all come from one sample, sequenced in a study of T cells in Graves' hyperthyroidism and ophthalmopathy. RNA transcripts served as the template for amplifying TCR beta CDR3 regions. The study used the HTBI primer set for a first-round RT-PCR of the TCR CDR3. A single record per CDR3 protein comes from TCRdb applying MiXCR to the multiplex PCR reads. Seen here are around 620,000 distinct CDR3 sequences, 14% observed once, and the top ten hold 7.1%. The sample taken for sequencing was blood. These receptors all come from a woman in her late teens or twenties with Graves' ophthalmopathy.

This clonotype was observed at least ten times. This chain links TRBV7-8 with TRBJ1-1; D is uncertain. Germline assignment: CDR1 SGHVS and CDR2 FQNEAQ. The CDR3 totals 13 residues. The germline V and J ends were trimmed by 5 bases and 11 bases, with 18 bases remaining between them. This CDR3 reads CASSLGPLLLAFF. The CDR3 DNA reads TGTGCCAGCAGCCTAGGACCGCTCCTTTTGGCTTTCTTT.

This clonotype was counted at least ten times. J is TRBJ1-1 and V is TRBV7-6; no clear D gene. Trimming pared 1 base from V and 3 bases from J, leaving 6 bases between. From germline, CDR1 is SGHVS and CDR2 FNYEAQ. The CDR3 runs to 13 residues. CDR3 nucleotide sequence: TGTGCCAGCAGCTTAGGCAGGTACACTGAAGCTTTCTTT. Translated, it gives CASSLGRYTEAFF.

In nucleotides, the CDR3 is TGTGCCAGCGGACACCTTAGGTACGAGCAGTACTTC. Protein product: CASGHLRYEQYF. The chain couples TRBV6-2 or TRBV6-3 to TRBJ2-7; the D gene is possibly TRBD1 (5 bases). Trimming cost V 8 bases and J 4 bases, with 12 bases left between them. From germline, CDR1 is MNHEY and CDR2 SVGEGT. The CDR3 sequence is 12 residues long.

This clonotype was counted at least ten times. The chain recombines TRBV14 with TRBJ2-5, with 7 bases identical to TRBD1. The CDR3 has 16 residues. CDR1 and CDR2 from the germline V gene are SGHDN and FVKESK. V lost 4 bases, J lost 7 bases, and 15 bases stayed unmatched. The DNA of the CDR3 is TGTGCCAGCAGCCCGCACAAGCCATCCGGGACAGTGACCCAGTACTTC. This translates into CASSPHKPSGTVTQYF.

Only a few counts were recorded for this clonotype. The CDR3 DNA is TGCAGTGCTAGAGACAGGGGGGAGGAAAAACTGTTTTTT. Its translation is CSARDRGEEKLFF. This chain uses TRBV20-1 with TRBJ1-4, with 7 bases that match TRBD1. The V gene end was trimmed by 0 bases and the J gene end by 8 bases; junction bases not matched to a gene: 3. Per germline, CDR1 DFQATT and CDR2 SNEGSKA (reference sequence). The CDR3 contains 13 residues.

This clonotype was counted many times. This chain uses TRBV28 with TRBJ2-7; either TRBD1 or TRBD2 may supply D (5 bases each). The ends were cut back, 6 bases at V and 0 bases at J, with 15 bases in the middle. The CDR3 covers 15 residues. Germline V gives CDR1 MDHEN, CDR2 SYDVKM. The CDR3 spells CASRPTGTASYEQYF. The CDR3 DNA sequence: TGTGCCAGCAGGCCCACCGGGACGGCCTCCTACGAGCAGTACTTC. The full variable domain, in which reference TRBV28 and TRBJ2-7 provide the parts outside the CDR3, is DVKVTQSSRYLVKRTGEKVFLECVQDMDHENMFWYRQDPGLGLRLIYFSYDVKMKEKGDIPEGYSVSREKKERFSLILESASTNQTSMYLCASRPTGTASYEQYFGPGTRLTVT.

The gene calls are TRBV6-2 or TRBV6-3 and TRBJ2-1; the D call may be TRBD1 or TRBD2 (5 bases each). The CDR3 spans 13 residues. CDR1 MNHEY and CDR2 SVGEGT come from the germline V gene. Trimming took 6 bases from V and 4 from J, leaving 10 bases between them. The CDR3 loop is CASRTWGYNEQFF. CDR3 sequence (DNA): TGTGCCAGCAGAACCTGGGGGTACAATGAGCAGTTCTTC.

This clonotype has at least ten counts. The rearrangement joins TRBV28 to TRBJ2-3; 10 positions agree with TRBD2. Trimming took 10 bases from V and 5 from J; bases not matched to a gene: 6. The CDR3 extends over 13 amino acids. Germline assignment: CDR1 MDHEN and CDR2 SYDVKM. The CDR3 sequence is CATLAGVEDTQYF. CDR3 DNA sequence: TGTGCCACCCTAGCGGGAGTTGAAGATACGCAGTATTTT.

This clonotype was seen more than once but under ten times. The chain couples TRBV19 to TRBJ1-5; D ambiguous. With 6 bases removed from V and 3 bases from J, the gap between germline ends came to 12 bases. The CDR3 spans 14 residues. Germline lookup yields CDR1 LNHDA and CDR2 SQIVND (reference sequence). Here the CDR3 reads CASRVMGLNQPQHF. Here the CDR3 DNA reads TGTGCCAGTAGGGTGATGGGTCTCAATCAGCCCCAGCATTTT.

This clonotype came up a few times. The chain carries TRBV9 and TRBJ1-5, with D perhaps matching TRBD1 (6 bases). Deletions cut 0 bases from V and 7 bases from J, with 11 bases between. The CDR3 consists of 14 residues. CDR1 and CDR2 (germline): SGDLS, YYNGEE. The CDR3 nucleotides read TGTGCCAGCAGCGTAGCGGGGGGGCTCCAGCCCCAGCATTTT. Its translation: CASSVAGGLQPQHF.

This clonotype showed up many times. This rearrangement joins TRBV2 to TRBJ2-7; D is undetermined. The CDR3 sequence is 12 residues long. Deletions cut 2 bases from V and 9 bases from J, with 11 bases between. Germline CDR1 and CDR2: SNHLY and FYNNEI. The CDR3 region has the DNA TGTGCCAGCAGTGAATCCGCCAGCTTGCAGTACTTC. Amino acids: CASSESASLQYF.

This rearrangement joins TRBV7-8 to TRBJ2-2; D gene ambiguous. The CDR3 sequence is 15 residues long. Germline lookup yields CDR1 SGHVS and CDR2 FQNEAQ. The V end lost 0 bases, the J end lost 2 bases, and 7 bases lay between the germline ends. CDR3 coding DNA: TGTGCCAGCAGCTTAGCCCTGCTAAACACCGGGGAGCTGTTTTTT. Its protein is CASSLALLNTGELFF.

This clonotype has a handful of counts. The V call is TRBV10-3, the J call TRBJ2-7; a possible D gene is TRBD2 (6 bases). With 6 bases removed from V and 3 bases from J, the gap between germline ends came to 12 bases. Germline loops: CDR1 ENHRY, CDR2 SYGVKD. This CDR3 contains 13 residues. CDR3 sequence: CAIRAGNLYEQYF. CDR3 DNA sequence: TGTGCCATCAGGGCGGGAAACCTCTACGAGCAGTACTTC.

This clonotype was recorded a few times. The rearrangement links TRBV12-3 or TRBV12-4 to TRBJ1-2; D ambiguous. This CDR3 spans 12 amino acids. The ends were cut back, 10 bases at V and 5 bases at J, with 14 bases in the middle. Written as DNA, the CDR3 is TGTGCCATCACGGGAACAGAGTATGGCTACACCTTC. Residues: CAITGTEYGYTF.

This chain links TRBV12-3 or TRBV12-4 with TRBJ2-7, with 10 bases identical to TRBD1. J gave up 1 base and V 6 bases, and 6 bases lay outside the gene matches. CDR3 length equals 15 residues. The CDR3 sequence: CASRSGTGVSYEQYF. Here the CDR3 DNA reads TGTGCCAGCAGATCCGGGACAGGGGTTTCCTACGAGCAGTACTTC.

The table lists this clonotype with many counts. This chain uses TRBV24-1 with TRBJ2-3; possible D gene TRBD2, 5 bases. CDR1 and CDR2 from the germline V gene are KGHDR and SFDVKD. This CDR3 has 16 residues. Trimming cost V 3 bases and J 0 bases, with 12 bases left between them. The chain's CDR3 is CATSDRTDSSTDTQYF. CDR3 DNA sequence: TGTGCCACCAGTGATCGGACGGACTCTAGCACAGATACGCAGTATTTT.

This clonotype showed up many times. The rearrangement uses TRBV11-3 and TRBJ2-7, with a possible D match to TRBD1 (5 bases). Trimming took off 1 base at V and 3 bases at J, with 10 bases between the two ends. The CDR3 is made up of 14 amino acids. Germline V gene lookup returns CDR1 SGHNT and CDR2 YENEEA. CDR3: CASSLADSLYEQYF. CDR3 nucleotides: TGTGCCAGCAGCTTAGCAGACAGCCTCTACGAGCAGTACTTC.

This clonotype was detected ten times or more. The V and J genes are TRBV6-1 and TRBJ1-5; 10 positions match TRBD1. V gave up 1 base and J gave up 5 bases; unmatched junction bases: 5. The CDR3 extends over 16 amino acids. Per germline, CDR1 MNHNS and CDR2 SASEGT. The CDR3 coding sequence is TGTGCCAGCAGTGAAGGTTACGGGACAGGGGATCAGCCCCAGCATTTT. Amino acid sequence: CASSEGYGTGDQPQHF.

V usage is TRBV29-1 and J usage is TRBJ2-7, with D possibly being TRBD2 (5 bases). Trimming cost V 7 bases and J 12 bases, with 16 bases left between them. The germline gives CDR1 SQVTM, CDR2 ANQGSEA. CDR3 length: 10 residues. This chain's CDR3 is CSGGLSEWYF. The CDR3 region has the DNA TGCAGCGGTGGACTCTCCGAGTGGTACTTC.

The genes are TRBV14 and TRBJ2-1; D might be TRBD2 (6 bases). V lost 3 bases and J lost 4, with 16 bases in between. Germline CDR1 is SGHDN and CDR2 is FVKESK. The CDR3 extends over 16 amino acids. The CDR3 here is CASSQPSGGVYNEQFF. CDR3 bases: TGTGCCAGCAGCCAGCCATCGGGCGGGGTATACAATGAGCAGTTCTTC.

This clonotype has ten or more counts. The chain has TRBV20-1 and TRBJ2-1; 7 bases match TRBD1. Germline CDR1 and CDR2: DFQATT and SNEGSKA (reference sequence). V was pared by 1 base and J by 2 bases, with 8 bases of the junction left unmatched. The CDR3 totals 16 residues. CDR3 nucleotides: TGCAGTGCTAGAGGGGACAGACCCTTTCCCTACAATGAGCAGTTCTTC. This gives the protein CSARGDRPFPYNEQFF.

The chain links TRBV28 to TRBJ1-2; perhaps TRBD1 as D (6 bases). Germline V gene data show CDR1 as MDHEN and CDR2 as SYDVKM. The CDR3 is 14 amino acids. Trimming removed 4 bases at V and 3 bases at J, with 12 bases between. The CDR3 DNA is TGTGCCAGCAGTTCAGGACAGTATGACTATGGCTACACCTTC. It is translated as CASSSGQYDYGYTF.

The V gene is TRBV7-2, the J gene TRBJ2-7, with no clear D. V was clipped by 5 bases and J by 2 bases, with 25 bases between them. The CDR3 has 18 residues. The germline CDR1 and CDR2 sequences are SGHTA and FQGNSA. CDR3 sequence: CASSQDLFGRPQTYEQYF. CDR3 bases: TGTGCCAGCAGCCAAGATCTCTTTGGAAGGCCGCAGACCTACGAGCAGTACTTC.

The gene calls are TRBV7-9 and TRBJ2-5; D possibly corresponds to TRBD2 (6 bases). The CDR3 totals 15 residues. The germline V gene encodes CDR1 SEHNR and CDR2 FQNEAQ (reference sequence). Trimming left V 5 bases short and J 5 bases short, with 18 bases between. The CDR3 nucleotides read TGTGCCAGCAGCCCGGCAGCGGGCGTAAAGGAGACCCAGTACTTC. Protein: CASSPAAGVKETQYF.

The J gene is TRBJ1-3, the V gene TRBV3-1; D unresolved. V shed 1 base and J shed 4 bases, with 5 bases lying between them. CDR1 and CDR2 from the germline V gene are LGHDT and YNNKEL (reference sequence). The CDR3 spans 13 residues. CDR3 sequence reads: CASSQAVGNTIYF. CDR3 in DNA: TGTGCCAGCAGCCAAGCAGTAGGAAACACCATATATTTT. Full variable domain (remainder filled in from reference TRBV3-1 and TRBJ1-3): DTAVSQTPKYLVTQMGNDKSIKCEQNLGHDTMYWYKQDSKKFLKIMFSYNNKELIINETVPNRFSPKSPDKAHLNLHINSLELGDSAVYFCASSQAVGNTIYFGEGSWLTVV.

The genes are TRBV7-2 and TRBJ1-3; tentative D call: TRBD1 (5 bases). The V gene's germline CDR1 is SGHTA and CDR2 FQGNSA. V lost 4 bases and J lost 5, with 9 bases in between. CDR3 length: 13 amino acids. CDR3 in amino acids: CASSSAGRNTIYF. DNA of the CDR3: TGTGCCAGCAGCTCGGCAGGGAGAAACACCATATATTTT.

This clonotype was detected ten times or more. This chain links TRBV24-1 with TRBJ2-3; 9 bases line up with TRBD2. The CDR3 sequence is 15 residues long. Germline V lookup: CDR1 KGHDR, CDR2 SFDVKD. J gave up 1 base and V 9 bases, and 7 bases lay outside the gene matches. Written as DNA, the CDR3 is TGTGCCACCCAGAGTAGCGGGAGCGGCACAGATACGCAGTATTTT. This encodes CATQSSGSGTDTQYF.

The V gene is TRBV10-3, the J gene TRBJ2-1; TRBD2 agrees at 13 bases. The V gene end was trimmed by 2 bases and the J gene end by 6 bases; junction bases not matched to a gene: 7. Germline V gene sequence: CDR1 ENHRY, CDR2 SYGVKD. The CDR3 has 17 amino acids. The CDR3 spells CAISETSGRALGNEQFF. CDR3 DNA: TGTGCCATCAGTGAGACTAGCGGGAGGGCCCTGGGCAATGAGCAGTTCTTC.

This clonotype was found many times. The chain employs TRBV9 and TRBJ2-2; D remains unclear. Trimming removed 6 bases at V and 2 bases at J, with 14 bases between. The CDR3 length is 15 residues. CDR1 and CDR2 from the germline V gene are SGDLS and YYNGEE. CDR3 nucleotides: TGTGCCAGCACCATATCCAGCGCAAACACCGGGGAGCTGTTTTTT. Translation: CASTISSANTGELFF.

This clonotype turned up a few times. The rearrangement uses TRBV5-1 and TRBJ1-4; D possibly corresponds to TRBD1 (6 bases). The CDR3 sequence is 16 residues long. Between the trimmed V and J ends, which lost 1 base and 8 bases, there was a span of 18 bases. Germline-derived CDR1 and CDR2 are SGHRS and YFSETQ. CDR3 sequence (DNA): TGCGCCAGCAGCTTGACTCACGACAGGAGACAGGAAAAACTGTTTTTT. Encoded protein: CASSLTHDRRQEKLFF. The complete variable domain, with remaining parts taken from reference TRBV5-1 and TRBJ1-4, reads KAGVTQTPRYLIKTRGQQVTLSCSPISGHRSVSWYQQTPGQGLQFLFEYFSETQRNKGNFPGRFSGRQFSNSRSEMNVSTLELGDSALYLCASSLTHDRRQEKLFFGSGTQLSVL.